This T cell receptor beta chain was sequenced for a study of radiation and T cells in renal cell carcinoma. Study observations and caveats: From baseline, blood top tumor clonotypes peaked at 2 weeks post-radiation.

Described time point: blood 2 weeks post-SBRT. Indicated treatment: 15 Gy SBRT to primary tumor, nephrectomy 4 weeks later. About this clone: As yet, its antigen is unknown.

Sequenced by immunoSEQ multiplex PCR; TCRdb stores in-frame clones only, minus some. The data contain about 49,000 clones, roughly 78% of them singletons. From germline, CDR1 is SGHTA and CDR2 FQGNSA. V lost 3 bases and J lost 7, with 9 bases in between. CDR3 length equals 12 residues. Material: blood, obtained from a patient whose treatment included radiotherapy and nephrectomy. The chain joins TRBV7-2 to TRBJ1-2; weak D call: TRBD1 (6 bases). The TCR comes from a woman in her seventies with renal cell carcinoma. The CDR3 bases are TGTGCCAGCAGCTTGCAGGGGACTGGCTACACCTTC. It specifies CASSLQGTGYTF.